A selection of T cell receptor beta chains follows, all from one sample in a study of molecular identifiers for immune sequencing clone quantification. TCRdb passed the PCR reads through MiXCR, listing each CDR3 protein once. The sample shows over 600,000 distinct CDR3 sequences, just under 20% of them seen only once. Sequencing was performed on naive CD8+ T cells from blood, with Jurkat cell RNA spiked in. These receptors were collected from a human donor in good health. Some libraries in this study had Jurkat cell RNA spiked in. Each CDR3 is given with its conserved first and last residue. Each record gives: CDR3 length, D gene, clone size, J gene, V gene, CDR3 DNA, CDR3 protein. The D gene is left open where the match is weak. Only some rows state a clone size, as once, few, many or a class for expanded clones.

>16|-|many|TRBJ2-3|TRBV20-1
TGCAGTGCTAGAGATCCAGCGTTGGGACACACAGATACGCAGTATTTT
CSARDPALGHTDTQYF
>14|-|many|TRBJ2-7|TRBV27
TGTGCCAGCAGTTTATTTGGGGGCCCCTACGAGCAGTACTTC
CASSLFGGPYEQYF
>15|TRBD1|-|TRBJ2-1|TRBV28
TGTGCCAGCAGTCAACAGGGGCAGTTGGGCGATGAGCAGTTCTTC
CASSQQGQLGDEQFF
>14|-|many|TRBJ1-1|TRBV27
TGTGCCAGCAGCTTAAGAGGAGCTAACACTGAAGCTTTCTTT
CASSLRGANTEAFF
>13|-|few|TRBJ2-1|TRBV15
TGTGCCACCAAAGAGGCTGCCTACAATGAGCAGTTCTTC
CATKEAAYNEQFF
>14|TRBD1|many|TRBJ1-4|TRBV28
TGTGCCAGCACCGGGACAGGGGTTGTGGAAAAACTGTTTTTT
CASTGTGVVEKLFF
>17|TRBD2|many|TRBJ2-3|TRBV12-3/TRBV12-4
TGTGCCAGCAGTTTAGGAGGAGCGGGAGGGACCACAGATACGCAGTATTTT
CASSLGGAGGTTDTQYF
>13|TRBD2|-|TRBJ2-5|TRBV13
TGTGCCAGCAGCTGGGGGACTAAAGAGACCCAGTACTTT
CASSWGTKETQYF
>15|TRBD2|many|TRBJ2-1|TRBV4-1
TGCGCCAGCAGCCAAGATCCGGGGGGGAGGAATGAGCAGTTCTTC
CASSQDPGGRNEQFF
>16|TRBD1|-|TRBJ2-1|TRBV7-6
TGTGCCAGCAGCTTTAATCCCGACAGGGTTGGCAATGAGCAGTTCTTC
CASSFNPDRVGNEQFF
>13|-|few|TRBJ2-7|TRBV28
TGTGCCAGCAGTTTTCGAGGGTTCCACGAGCAGTACTTC
CASSFRGFHEQYF
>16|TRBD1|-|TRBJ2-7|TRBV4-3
TGCGCCAGCAGCCAAGGTTCGACAGGGGGATCGTACGAGCAGTACTTC
CASSQGSTGGSYEQYF
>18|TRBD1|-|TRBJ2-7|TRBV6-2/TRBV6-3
TGTGCCAGCAGTTACTCAGCCATCCCGGGACAGGGGGCCTACGAGCAGTACTTC
CASSYSAIPGQGAYEQYF
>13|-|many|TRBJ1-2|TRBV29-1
TGCAGCGTTGAAGGTGGACCGATCTATGGCTACACCTTC
CSVEGGPIYGYTF
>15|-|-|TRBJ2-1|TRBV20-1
TGCAGTATCGTGTGGTTCCGGGAGTTGTACAATGAGCAGTTCTTC
CSIVWFRELYNEQFF
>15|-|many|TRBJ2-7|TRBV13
TGTGCCAGCAGCTTAGGAGGGGCAGCCCGCTACGAGCAGTACTTC
CASSLGGAARYEQYF
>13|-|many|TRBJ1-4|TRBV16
TGTGCCAGCAGCCAATCGTGGGGGGAAAAACTGTTTTTT
CASSQSWGEKLFF
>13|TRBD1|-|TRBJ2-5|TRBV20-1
TGCAGTGCTAGAACAGGGGGTCCTGAGACCCAGTACTTC
CSARTGGPETQYF
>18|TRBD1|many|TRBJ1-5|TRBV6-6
TGTGCCAGCAGTCACGGGACAGGGGGCGTTTATAGCAATCAGCCCCAGCATTTT
CASSHGTGGVYSNQPQHF
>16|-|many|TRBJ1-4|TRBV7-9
TGTGCCAGCAGCTTAGACCAGGGAGTCGGTAAAGAAAAACTGTTTTTT
CASSLDQGVGKEKLFF
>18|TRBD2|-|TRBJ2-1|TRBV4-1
TGCGCCAGCAGCCAAGACCCTCCCAGCGGGGTGGGCTACAATGAGCAGTTCTTC
CASSQDPPSGVGYNEQFF
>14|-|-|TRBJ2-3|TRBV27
TGTGCCAGCAGTATCCGGACTAGCACAGATACGCAGTATTTT
CASSIRTSTDTQYF
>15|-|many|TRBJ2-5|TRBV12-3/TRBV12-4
TGTGCCAGCAGCGTAAGGGAGTCCGCTCTGGAGACCCAGTACTTC
CASSVRESALETQYF
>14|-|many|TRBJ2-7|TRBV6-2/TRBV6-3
TGTGCCAGCAGTTACCACAGGGAGGTCCGCGAGCAGTACTTC
CASSYHREVREQYF
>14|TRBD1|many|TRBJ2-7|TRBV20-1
TGCAGTGCTAGAGCCAGGACAGGGGCATACGAGCAGTACTTC
CSARARTGAYEQYF
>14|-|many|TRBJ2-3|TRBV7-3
TGTGCCAGCAGCTATTCATTGCCCCCAGATACGCAGTATTTT
CASSYSLPPDTQYF
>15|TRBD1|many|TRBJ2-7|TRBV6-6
TGTGCCAGCAGTTACACAACAGGGGGCGAGTACGAGCAGTACTTC
CASSYTTGGEYEQYF
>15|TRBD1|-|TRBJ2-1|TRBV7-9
TGTGCCAGCAGCCTCGGACAGGGGGCGGAAAATGAGCAGTTCTTC
CASSLGQGAENEQFF
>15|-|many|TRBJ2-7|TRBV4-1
TGCGCCAGCAGCCAAGATCAGGGCAACTACTACGAGCAGTACTTC
CASSQDQGNYYEQYF
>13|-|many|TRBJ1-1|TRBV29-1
TGCAGCGTTGTCTGGACAAGCTACACTGAAGCTTTCTTT
CSVVWTSYTEAFF
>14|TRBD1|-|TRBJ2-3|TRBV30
TGTGCCTGGACCCAGACAGGGCGAACAGATACGCAGTATTTT
CAWTQTGRTDTQYF
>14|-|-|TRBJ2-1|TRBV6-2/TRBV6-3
TGTGCCAGCAGTTCCGGGAGATGGAACAATGAGCAGTTCTTC
CASSSGRWNNEQFF
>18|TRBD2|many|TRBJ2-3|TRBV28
TGTGCCAGCAGTTTATCTGGTAGCGGGAGTGGAAACACAGATACGCAGTATTTT
CASSLSGSGSGNTDTQYF
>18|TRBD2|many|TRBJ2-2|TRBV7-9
TGTGCCAGCAGCTTAAATCTAGCGGGAGGCTCCCATCCCGGGGAGCTGTTTTTT
CASSLNLAGGSHPGELFF
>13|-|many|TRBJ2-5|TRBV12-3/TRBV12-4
TGTGCCAGCAGTTTTGGAGGGACAGAGACCCAGTACTTC
CASSFGGTETQYF
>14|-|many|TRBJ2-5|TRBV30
TGTGCCTGGAGTCTTTGGTCGGGAAGTGAGACCCAGTACTTC
CAWSLWSGSETQYF
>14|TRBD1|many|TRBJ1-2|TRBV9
TGCGCCAGCAGCCCCGGACAGGGTGGCTATGGCTACACCTTC
CASSPGQGGYGYTF
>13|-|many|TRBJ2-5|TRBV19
TGTGCCAGTAGTATGGCGCATGGTGGGACCCAGTACTTC
CASSMAHGGTQYF
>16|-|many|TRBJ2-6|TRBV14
TGTGCCAGCAGCCAGTACACGGGAGCTGGGGCCAACGTCCTGACTTTC
CASSQYTGAGANVLTF
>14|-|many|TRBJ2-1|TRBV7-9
TGTGCCAGCAGCTCCGAACTGTCCTACAATGAGCAGTTCTTC
CASSSELSYNEQFF
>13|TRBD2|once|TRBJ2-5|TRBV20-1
TGCAGTGCCGGAGCGGGAGCAACGGAGGCCCAGTACTTC
CSAGAGATEAQYF
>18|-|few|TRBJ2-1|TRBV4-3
TGCGCCAGCAGCCAAGATGTGCTAAGCGCGAGTTTTCTAGATGAGCAGTTCTTC
CASSQDVLSASFLDEQFF
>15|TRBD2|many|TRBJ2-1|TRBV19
TGTGCCAGTAGTGAGGGACTAGCTGTCTACAATGAGCAGTTCTTC
CASSEGLAVYNEQFF
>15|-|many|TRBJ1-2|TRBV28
TGTGCCAGCAGTCCATCCCCCCAGGGAGGATATGGCTACACCTTC
CASSPSPQGGYGYTF
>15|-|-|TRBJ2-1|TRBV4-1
TGCGCCAGCAGCCAAGAAATAGAGAATGGCAATGAGCAGTTCTTC
CASSQEIENGNEQFF
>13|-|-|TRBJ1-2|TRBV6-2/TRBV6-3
TGTGCCAGCAGTTTTATTGAAGCGGATGGCTACACCTTC
CASSFIEADGYTF
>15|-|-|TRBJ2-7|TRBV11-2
TGTGCCAGCAGCTTAGCCGACGGGAGTGGCTACGAGCAGTACTTC
CASSLADGSGYEQYF
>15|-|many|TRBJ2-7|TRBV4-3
TGCGCCAGCAGCCAAGAGTACTCCAGTTCCTACGAGCAGTACTTC
CASSQEYSSSYEQYF